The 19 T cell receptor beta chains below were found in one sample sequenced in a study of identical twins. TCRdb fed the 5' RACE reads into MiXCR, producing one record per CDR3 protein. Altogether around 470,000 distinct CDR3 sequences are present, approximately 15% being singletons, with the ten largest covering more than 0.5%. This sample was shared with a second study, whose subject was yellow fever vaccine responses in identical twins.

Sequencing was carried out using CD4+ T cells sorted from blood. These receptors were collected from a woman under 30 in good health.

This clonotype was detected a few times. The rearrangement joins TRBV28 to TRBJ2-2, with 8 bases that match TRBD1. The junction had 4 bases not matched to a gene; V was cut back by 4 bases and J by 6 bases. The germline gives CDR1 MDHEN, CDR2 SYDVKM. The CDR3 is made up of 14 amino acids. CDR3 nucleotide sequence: TGTGCCAGCAGTTACACAGGGGGGCCCGGGGAGCTGTTTTTT. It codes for CASSYTGGPGELFF.

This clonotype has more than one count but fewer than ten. The CDR3 is CASSYSGTGTYEQYF. DNA for the CDR3: TGTGCCAGCAGTTACTCGGGGACTGGAACCTACGAGCAGTACTTC. The rearrangement uses TRBV6-5 and TRBJ2-7; tentative D call: TRBD2 (6 bases). CDR1 and CDR2 from the germline V gene are MNHEY and SVGAGI. Trimming took off 0 bases at V and 2 bases at J, with 11 bases between the two ends. There are 15 residues in the CDR3.

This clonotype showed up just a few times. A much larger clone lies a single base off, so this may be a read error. This chain's CDR3 is CASSQVIHEQYF. CDR3 DNA: TGTGCCAGCAGCCAAGTTATCCACGAGCAGTACTTC. This chain links TRBV3-1 with TRBJ2-7; D is unclear. Germline CDR1 LGHDT, CDR2 YNNKEL (reference sequence). The CDR3 extends over 12 amino acids. Deletions cut 1 base from V and 5 bases from J, with 6 bases between.

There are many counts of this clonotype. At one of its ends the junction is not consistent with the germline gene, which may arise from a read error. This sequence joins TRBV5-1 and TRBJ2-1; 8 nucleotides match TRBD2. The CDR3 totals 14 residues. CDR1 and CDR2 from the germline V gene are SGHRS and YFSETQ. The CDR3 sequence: CASSSGGSYNEQFF. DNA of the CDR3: TGTGCCAGCAGCAGCGGGGGCTCCTACAATGAGCAGTTCTTC.

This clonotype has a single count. The CDR3 DNA is TGCAGTGCTAGTCCCGCTAGCGGGACCGGGGAGCTGTTTTTT. Encoded protein: CSASPASGTGELFF. The chain carries TRBV20-1 and TRBJ2-2, with 8 nucleotides matching TRBD2. V was clipped by 3 bases and J by 5 bases; unmatched bases: 5. The CDR3 loop spans 14 amino acids. Germline V gene data show CDR1 as DFQATT and CDR2 as SNEGSKA (reference sequence).

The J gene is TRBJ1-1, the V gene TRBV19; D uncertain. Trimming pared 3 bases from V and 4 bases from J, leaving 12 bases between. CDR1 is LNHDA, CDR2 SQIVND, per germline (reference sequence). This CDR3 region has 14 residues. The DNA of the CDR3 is TGTGCCAGTAGTATTCTCGGCAGTATCACTGAAGCTTTCTTT. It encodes CASSILGSITEAFF.

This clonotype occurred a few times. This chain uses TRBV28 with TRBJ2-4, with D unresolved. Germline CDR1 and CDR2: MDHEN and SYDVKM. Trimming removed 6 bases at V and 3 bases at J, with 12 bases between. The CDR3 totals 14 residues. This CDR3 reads CASSPPGSKNIQYF. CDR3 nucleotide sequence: TGTGCCAGCAGCCCCCCCGGTAGCAAAAACATTCAGTACTTC.

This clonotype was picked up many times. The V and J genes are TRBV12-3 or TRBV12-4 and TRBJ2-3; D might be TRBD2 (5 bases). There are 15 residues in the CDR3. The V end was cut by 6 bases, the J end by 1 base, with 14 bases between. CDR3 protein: CASRSLLDGTDTQYF. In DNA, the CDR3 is TGTGCCAGCAGGTCCTTACTAGATGGCACAGATACGCAGTATTTT.

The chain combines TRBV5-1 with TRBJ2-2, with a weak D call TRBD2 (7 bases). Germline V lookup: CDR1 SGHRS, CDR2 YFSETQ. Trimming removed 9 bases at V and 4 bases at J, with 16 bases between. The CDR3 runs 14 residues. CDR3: CAIGFGGLTGELFF. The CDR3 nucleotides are TGCGCCATCGGCTTCGGGGGGCTCACCGGGGAGCTGTTTTTT.

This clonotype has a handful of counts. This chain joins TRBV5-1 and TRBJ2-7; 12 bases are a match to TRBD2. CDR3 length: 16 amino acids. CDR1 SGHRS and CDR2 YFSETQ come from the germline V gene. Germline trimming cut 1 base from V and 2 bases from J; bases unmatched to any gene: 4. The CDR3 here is CASSLRLAGAAYEQYF. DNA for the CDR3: TGCGCCAGCAGCTTGAGACTAGCGGGGGCCGCCTACGAGCAGTACTTC.

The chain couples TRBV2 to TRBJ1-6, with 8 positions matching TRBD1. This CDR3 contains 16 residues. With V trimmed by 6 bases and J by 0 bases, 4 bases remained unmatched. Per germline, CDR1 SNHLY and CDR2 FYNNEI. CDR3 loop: CASRKTGGSYNSPLHF. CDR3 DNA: TGTGCCAGCAGGAAAACAGGGGGCTCCTATAATTCACCCCTCCACTTT.

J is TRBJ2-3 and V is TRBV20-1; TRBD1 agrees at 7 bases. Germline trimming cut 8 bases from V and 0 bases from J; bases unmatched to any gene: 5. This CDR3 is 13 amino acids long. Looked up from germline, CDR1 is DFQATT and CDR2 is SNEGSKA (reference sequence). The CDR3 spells CSKQGRSTDTQYF. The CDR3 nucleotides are TGCAGTAAACAGGGGAGAAGCACAGATACGCAGTATTTT.

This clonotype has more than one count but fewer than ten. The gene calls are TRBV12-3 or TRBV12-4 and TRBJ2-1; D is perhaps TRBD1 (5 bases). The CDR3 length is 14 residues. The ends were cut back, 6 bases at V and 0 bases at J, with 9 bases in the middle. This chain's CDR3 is CASRTDSSYNEQFF. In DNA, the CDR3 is TGTGCCAGCAGGACAGATAGCTCCTACAATGAGCAGTTCTTC.

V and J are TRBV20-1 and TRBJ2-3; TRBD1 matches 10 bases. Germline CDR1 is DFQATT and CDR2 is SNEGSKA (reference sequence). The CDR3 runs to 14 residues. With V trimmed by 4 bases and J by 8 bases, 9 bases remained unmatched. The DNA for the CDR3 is TGCAGTGCTACTGTGACTAGGACAGGGGGTACGCAGTATTTT. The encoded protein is CSATVTRTGGTQYF.

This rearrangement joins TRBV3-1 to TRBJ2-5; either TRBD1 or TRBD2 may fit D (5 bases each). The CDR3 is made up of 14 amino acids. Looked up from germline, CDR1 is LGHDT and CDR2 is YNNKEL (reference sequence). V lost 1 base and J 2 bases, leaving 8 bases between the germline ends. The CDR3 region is CASSQGGRQETQYF. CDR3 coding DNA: TGTGCCAGCAGCCAAGGGGGACGGCAAGAGACCCAGTACTTC.

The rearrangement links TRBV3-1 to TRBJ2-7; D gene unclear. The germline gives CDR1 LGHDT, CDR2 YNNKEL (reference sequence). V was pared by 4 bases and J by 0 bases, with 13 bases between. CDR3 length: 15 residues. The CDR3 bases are TGTGCCAGCAGCCCCAGGACGGGTTTCTCCTACGAGCAGTACTTC. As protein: CASSPRTGFSYEQYF.

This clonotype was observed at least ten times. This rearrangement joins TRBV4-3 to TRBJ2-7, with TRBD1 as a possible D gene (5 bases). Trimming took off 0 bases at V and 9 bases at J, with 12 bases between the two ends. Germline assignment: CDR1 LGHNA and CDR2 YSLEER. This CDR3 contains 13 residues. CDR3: CASSQDKGTGQYF. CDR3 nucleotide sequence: TGCGCCAGCAGCCAAGATAAGGGTACAGGGCAGTACTTC.

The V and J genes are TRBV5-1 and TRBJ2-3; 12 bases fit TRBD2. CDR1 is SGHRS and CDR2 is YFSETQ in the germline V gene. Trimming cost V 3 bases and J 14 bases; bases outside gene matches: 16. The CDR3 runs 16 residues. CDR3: CASSSAPGLAGQKGYF. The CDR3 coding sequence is TGCGCCAGCAGCTCGGCCCCGGGACTAGCGGGTCAAAAGGGGTATTTT.

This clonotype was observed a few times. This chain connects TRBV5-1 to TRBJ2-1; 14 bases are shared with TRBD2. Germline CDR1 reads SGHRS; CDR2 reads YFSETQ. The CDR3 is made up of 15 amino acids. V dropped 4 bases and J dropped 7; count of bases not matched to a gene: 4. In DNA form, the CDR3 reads TGCGCCAGCAGCCGGACTAGCGGGAGGTCGAATGAGCAGTTCTTC. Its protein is CASSRTSGRSNEQFF.